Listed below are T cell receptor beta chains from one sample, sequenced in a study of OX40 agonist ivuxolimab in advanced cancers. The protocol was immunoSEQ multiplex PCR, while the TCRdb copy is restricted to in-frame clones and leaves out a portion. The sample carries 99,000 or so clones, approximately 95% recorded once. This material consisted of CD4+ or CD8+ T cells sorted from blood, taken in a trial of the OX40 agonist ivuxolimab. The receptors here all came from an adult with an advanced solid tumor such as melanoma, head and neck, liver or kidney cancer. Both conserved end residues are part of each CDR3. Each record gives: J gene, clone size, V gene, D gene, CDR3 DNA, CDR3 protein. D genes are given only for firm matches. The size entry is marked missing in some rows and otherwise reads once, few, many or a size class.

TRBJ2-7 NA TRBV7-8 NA TGTGCCAGCAGCTTAAGGGGGGCCTCCGAGCAGTACTTC CASSLRGASEQYF
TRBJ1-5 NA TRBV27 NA TGTGCCAGCAGTTTATCAGGGTATGGCAATCAGCCCCAGCATTTT CASSLSGYGNQPQHF
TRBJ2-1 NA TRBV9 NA TGTGCCAGCAGCGTACACCGGGACTCCGATTCCTCAAGCTCCTACAATGAGCAGTTCTTC CASSVHRDSDSSSSYNEQFF
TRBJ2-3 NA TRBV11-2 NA TGTGCCAGCAGCTTAGAAGGGGCAGATACGCAGTATTTT CASSLEGADTQYF
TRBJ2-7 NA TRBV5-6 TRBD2 TGTGCCAGCACTTTAGCGGGAGGGCCTTACGAGCAGTACTTC CASTLAGGPYEQYF
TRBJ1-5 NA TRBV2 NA TGTGCCAGCAGTGAAGCTGTGGGACAAGCGGATCCCCAGCATTTT CASSEAVGQADPQHF
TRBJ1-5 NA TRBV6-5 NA TGTGCCAGCAGTTACGGCGACAATCAGCCCCAGCATTTT CASSYGDNQPQHF
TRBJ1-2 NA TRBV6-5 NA TGTGCCAGCAGTTACGGGAGGACACACCAATATGGCTACACCTTC CASSYGRTHQYGYTF
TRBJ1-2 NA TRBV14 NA TGTGCCAGCAGCCAAGCCGTAGGCTATGGCTACACCTTC CASSQAVGYGYTF
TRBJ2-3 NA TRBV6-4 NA TGTGCCAGCAGTGATGTCAACACAGATACGCAGTATTTT CASSDVNTDTQYF
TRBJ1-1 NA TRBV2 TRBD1 TGTGCCAGCAGAGAAACCGGGACAGGGGTGAACACTGAAGCTTTCTTT CASRETGTGVNTEAFF
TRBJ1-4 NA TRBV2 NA TGTGCCAGCAGTGACTTCGCGGAGGGGGAAAAACTGTTTTTT CASSDFAEGEKLFF
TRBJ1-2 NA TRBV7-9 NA TGTGCCCCTCATGGGGCAGGGTTGAGTGATGGCTACACCTTC CAPHGAGLSDGYTF
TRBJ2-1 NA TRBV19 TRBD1 TGTGCCAGTAGTCCGACAGGGTATAATGAGCAGTTCTTC CASSPTGYNEQFF
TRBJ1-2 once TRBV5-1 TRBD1 TGCGCCAGCAGCTTGGAAGGGGGCGACTATGGCTACACCTTC CASSLEGGDYGYTF
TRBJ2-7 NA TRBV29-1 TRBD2 TGCAGCGTCGAACTAGCGGACAACTACGAGCAGTACTTC CSVELADNYEQYF
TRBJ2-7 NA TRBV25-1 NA TGTGCCAGCAGTGAAGGTAGCAGGGACTACGAGCAGTACTTC CASSEGSRDYEQYF
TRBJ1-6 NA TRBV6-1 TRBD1 TGTGCCAGCAATCTGGGACAGGGCTATTCACCCCTCCACTTT CASNLGQGYSPLHF
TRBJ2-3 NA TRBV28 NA TGTGCCAGCAGTTTGACCGGGACCAATCCGTATTTT CASSLTGTNPYF
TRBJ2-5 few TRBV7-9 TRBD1 TGTGCCAGCAGGGGATGGGACAGGGCGGAGACCCAGTACTTC CASRGWDRAETQYF
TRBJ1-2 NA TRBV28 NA TGTGCCAGCAGTTTGGTCAACTATGGCTACACCTTC CASSLVNYGYTF
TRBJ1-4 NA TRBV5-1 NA TGCGCCAGCAGCTTGGCGTCAGCAGGGGATGAAAAACTGTTTTTT CASSLASAGDEKLFF
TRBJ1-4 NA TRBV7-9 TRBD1 TGTGCCAGCAGCCACGGACAGGGCGGGGAAAAACTGTTTTTT CASSHGQGGEKLFF
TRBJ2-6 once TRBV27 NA TGTGCCAGCAGCTCTGGGGCCAACGTCCTGACTTTC CASSSGANVLTF
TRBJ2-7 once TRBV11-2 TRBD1 TGTGCCAGCAGCTTAGATCCTCGGGACAGGGACGGCGAGCAGTACTTC CASSLDPRDRDGEQYF
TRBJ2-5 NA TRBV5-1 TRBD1 TGCGCCAGCAGCTCGGGACAGGGAGCGGTCGGAGAGACCCAGTACTTC CASSSGQGAVGETQYF
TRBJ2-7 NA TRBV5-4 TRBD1 TGTGCCAGCAGCTTGACAGGGGGAAGCAACGAGCAGTACTTC CASSLTGGSNEQYF
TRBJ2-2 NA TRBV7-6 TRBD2 TGTGCCAGCAGCTTACCCCTAGCGGGGGGGCCTGGATTCACCGGGGAGCTGTTTTTT CASSLPLAGGPGFTGELFF
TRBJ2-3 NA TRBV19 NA TGTGCCAGTAGTATGTATGGAGGCACAGATACGCAGTATTTT CASSMYGGTDTQYF
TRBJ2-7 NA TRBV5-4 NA TGTGCCAGCAGCCCCGGACAGAACTACTACGAGCAGTACTTC CASSPGQNYYEQYF
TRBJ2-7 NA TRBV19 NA TGTGCCAGTAGTATGAGGGGGGCCTGGTACGAGCAGTACTTC CASSMRGAWYEQYF
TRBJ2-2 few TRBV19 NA TGTGCCAGCGCGGGGTCGAACACCGGGGAGCTGTTTTTT CASAGSNTGELFF
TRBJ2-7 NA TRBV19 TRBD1 TGTGCCAGTAGTATAGGACAGGGATCCTACGAGCAGTACTTC CASSIGQGSYEQYF
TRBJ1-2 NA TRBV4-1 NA TGCGCCAGCAGCCAAGTCGGCAGGGTGAACTATGGCTACACCTTC CASSQVGRVNYGYTF
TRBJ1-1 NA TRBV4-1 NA TGCGCCAGCAGCCAAGATACCCGAGAGTCGAACACTGAAGCTTTCTTT CASSQDTRESNTEAFF
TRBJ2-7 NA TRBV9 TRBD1 TGTGCCAGCAGCCCAACCACCGGGACAGGGGCCTACGAGCAGTACTTC CASSPTTGTGAYEQYF
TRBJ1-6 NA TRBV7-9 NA TGTGCCAGCAGCCCCCACGACACCGGAAATTCACCCCTCCACTTT CASSPHDTGNSPLHF
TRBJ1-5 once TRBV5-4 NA TGTGCCAGCAGCTCCGGGACGGAAAGCAATCAGCCCCAGCATTTT CASSSGTESNQPQHF
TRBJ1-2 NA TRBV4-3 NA TGCGCCAGCAGCCAAGATAACGAGGGGATCTATGGCTACACCTTC CASSQDNEGIYGYTF
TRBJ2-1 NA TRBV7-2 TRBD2 TGTGCCAGCAGCTGGACCGTGGGACTAGGAGACAATGAGCAGTTCTTC CASSWTVGLGDNEQFF
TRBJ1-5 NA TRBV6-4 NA TGTGCCAGCAGTGAGCGGCAGGGGAGCAATCAGCCCCAGCATTTT CASSERQGSNQPQHF
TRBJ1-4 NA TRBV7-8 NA TGTGCCAGCAGCTTTGTAGAAAATGAAAAACTGTTTTTT CASSFVENEKLFF
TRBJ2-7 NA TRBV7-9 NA TGTGCCAGCGGCAGGGACTACGAGCAGTACTTC CASGRDYEQYF
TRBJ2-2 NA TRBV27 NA TGTGCCAGCAGTTTTGCCGGGGAGCTGTTTTTT CASSFAGELFF
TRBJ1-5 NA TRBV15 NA TGTGCCACCAGCGGACGGGGAGGGGGTCAGCCCCAGCATTTT CATSGRGGGQPQHF